This T cell receptor beta chain was identified during a study of blood T cell repertoires in COVID-19 (dated by TCRdb to the early 2020s). The study in broad terms: The collaborator samples originated in the United States, Italy and Spain and spanned the acute and convalescent phases of COVID-19. The material from the prospective study consisted of cDNA or gDNA derived from T cells, B-cell-depleted T cells, or PBMCs. Subjects who had been exposed to COVID-19, were actively infected with it, or had recovered from it provided the deeply sampled blood TCRbeta repertoires that made up the dataset. The repertoires were released in a freely available public database meant as a resource for research on the immune response to SARS-CoV-2. The samples were drawn from the first 160 participants of the ongoing ImmuneRACE study and from 1,254 subjects provided by 6 global collaborators. Sample metadata almost always included a de-identified subject ID, COVID-19 status, age in years and sex. HLA class I and class II types, where available, came from metadata supplied by the sample provider rather than from assay-based typing.

As regards this clone: What this receptor recognizes is not known. No base quality values were provided; no much bigger clone lies one nucleotide off.

TCRbeta CDR3 regions were amplified from genomic DNA by means of the immunoSEQ Assay, a bias-controlled multiplex PCR. From the authors' description of their analysis: The number of nucleated cells in each sample was estimated from the amplification of reference gene primers within the assay. To quantify the absolute abundance of each unique TCRbeta CDR3 rearrangement, sequence reads were collapsed and filtered. For each sample, productive Simpson clonality was calculated as the square root of Simpson's diversity index across productive rearrangements. TCRdb retrieved this table from immuneACCESS and kept in-frame rearrangements only. Not all clones are present; in checked studies, unresolved V genes account for under half, and no reason is known for the remainder. Clone size and the V and J calls come from that table; the DNA yielded D and trimming. This sample comprises roughly 300,000 clones, around 87% of them detected only once. Under 5.5% of the sample lies in the top ten.

Overall study outcomes, separate from this receptor: How much clinical and demographic metadata was included differed by source and by participant, and the metadata was provided uncurated.

Inclusive of the bounding cysteine and phenylalanine, the CDR3 is 15 residues long. This entry keeps only the CDR3 DNA: 45 bases, framed from base 1. Sequences SGHNT (CDR1) and YYREEE (CDR2) are obtained from the germline V gene (reference sequence). V and J are trimmed by 3 bases and 4 bases, and the gene matches miss 7 bases of the junction. Participants in the prospective study were enrolled through a virtual design, were aged about 18 to 89 years, and lived in 24 United States geographic areas. Cohort assignment in the prospective study relied on participant-reported clinical history from a screening survey and a study questionnaire. Recovered participants in ImmuneRACE Cohort 3 were defined by two consecutive negative NP/OP PCR tests, clearance by a healthcare professional, or resolution of symptoms. Each participant in the prospective study had whole blood, serum and a nasopharyngeal or oropharyngeal swab collected by mobile phlebotomists. Over an approximately two-month period, participants in the prospective study had the option of providing additional blood draws and questionnaires. Before DNA extraction, prospective study blood samples were shipped either frozen or at room temperature.

The sequenced sample consisted of PBMCs or T cells enriched from blood (not recorded which). The rearranged chain carries TRBV5-4 and TRBJ2-5, and TRBD1 matches 9 of the central bases. This clonotype originated in a woman aged 25 to 39 who had recovered from COVID-19. The base sequence is TGTGCCAGCAGCTCAACAACGGGACAGGGAGAGACCCAGTACTTC. It specifies CASSSTTGQGETQYF.